The rows below give T cell receptor beta chains drawn from one sample of a study of response to subunit inactivated influenza vaccine. TCRdb used MiXCR to reprocess the RT-PCR reads, holding one entry per CDR3 protein. The sample lists about 190,000 distinct CDR3 sequences, roughly 14% occurring once. The input for sequencing was CD8+ T cells sorted from PBMCs, taken around 5 days after vaccination. The receptors were gathered from a man between 45 and 60 years old who received an inactivated influenza vaccine. Each CDR3 is given with its conserved first and last residue. The order of the fields is V gene, clone size, J gene, D gene, CDR3 DNA, CDR3 protein. A D gene is named only where the DNA matches it firmly. Some rows have no size entry. The others give once, few or many, or a class for an expanded clone.

V: TRBV6-2/TRBV6-3
size: many
J: TRBJ2-6
D: NA
DNA: TGTGCCAGCAGCTTACCAAAAAAAAGCACAGGGTATTCTGGGGCCAACGTCCTGACTTTC
CDR3: CASSLPKKSTGYSGANVLTF

V: TRBV3-1
size: NA
J: TRBJ2-3
D: NA
DNA: TGTGCCAGCAGTAGTCGGTCAGATACGCAGTATTTT
CDR3: CASSSRSDTQYF

V: TRBV11-2
size: few
J: TRBJ2-1
D: NA
DNA: TGTGCCAGCAGCTTAGATATTTACAATGAGCAGTTCTTC
CDR3: CASSLDIYNEQFF

V: TRBV4-2
size: many
J: TRBJ2-1
D: NA
DNA: TGTGCCAGCAGCCAAGATTTGGGCTTGGGGGCCTACAATGAGCAGTTCTTC
CDR3: CASSQDLGLGAYNEQFF

V: TRBV4-1
size: NA
J: TRBJ2-5
D: TRBD1
DNA: TGCGCCAGCAGCCAAGAACTCGGGACAGAAGAGACCCAGTACTTC
CDR3: CASSQELGTEETQYF

V: TRBV4-2
size: many
J: TRBJ2-7
D: NA
DNA: TGTGCCAGCAGCCAAGTTGGCGCAGGGGACGAGCAGTACTTC
CDR3: CASSQVGAGDEQYF

V: TRBV15
size: NA
J: TRBJ2-2
D: TRBD2
DNA: TGTGCCACCAGCAGAGGAGATAGCGGGGTCACCGGGGAGCTGTTTTTT
CDR3: CATSRGDSGVTGELFF

V: TRBV20-1
size: NA
J: TRBJ2-1
D: NA
DNA: TGCAGTGCTAGAGATTGGGGGATCTCGTACAATGAGCAGTTCTTC
CDR3: CSARDWGISYNEQFF

V: TRBV7-9
size: NA
J: TRBJ2-2
D: NA
DNA: TGTGCCAGCATCCATGGCCCCGGGGAGCTGTTTTTT
CDR3: CASIHGPGELFF

V: TRBV29-1
size: few
J: TRBJ2-1
D: TRBD2
DNA: TGCAGCGTTGTAAGGACTAGCGGTAACAATGAGCAGTTCTTC
CDR3: CSVVRTSGNNEQFF

V: TRBV6-2/TRBV6-3
size: few
J: TRBJ2-5
D: NA
DNA: TGTGCCAGCAGTTACTCACCGGGGCGCGGAGAGACCCAGTACTTC
CDR3: CASSYSPGRGETQYF

V: TRBV4-2
size: few
J: TRBJ1-2
D: TRBD1
DNA: TGTGCCAGCAGCCACCCCGGCGACAGGGGGCAAGCGGATGGCTACACCTTC
CDR3: CASSHPGDRGQADGYTF

V: TRBV28
size: NA
J: TRBJ2-1
D: TRBD2
DNA: TGTGCCAGCAGTTTGTGGACTAGCGGGAAATACAATGAGCAGTTCTTC
CDR3: CASSLWTSGKYNEQFF

V: TRBV11-3
size: few
J: TRBJ2-1
D: NA
DNA: TGTGCCAGCAGCACGTGGACGAGCGACAATTACAATGAGCAGTTCTTC
CDR3: CASSTWTSDNYNEQFF

V: TRBV29-1
size: few
J: TRBJ2-1
D: NA
DNA: TGCAGCGTTGAGGCGGGGACCTACAATGAGCAGTTCTTC
CDR3: CSVEAGTYNEQFF

V: TRBV12-3/TRBV12-4
size: few
J: TRBJ2-1
D: TRBD2
DNA: TGTGCCAGCAGTGTAGCGGGGGGCCGCTCCTACAATGAGCAGTTCTTC
CDR3: CASSVAGGRSYNEQFF

V: TRBV4-2
size: NA
J: TRBJ2-3
D: NA
DNA: TGTGCCAGCAGCCAAGAGCCGGGGAACACAGATACGCAGTATTTT
CDR3: CASSQEPGNTDTQYF

V: TRBV9
size: few
J: TRBJ2-3
D: NA
DNA: TGTGCCAGCAGCGTAGAGGTCTTACCAGATACGCAGTATTTT
CDR3: CASSVEVLPDTQYF

V: TRBV4-2
size: few
J: TRBJ1-4
D: NA
DNA: TGTGCCAGCAGCCAAGTTTCTGAAAAACTGTTTTTT
CDR3: CASSQVSEKLFF

V: TRBV13
size: NA
J: TRBJ2-3
D: TRBD2
DNA: TGTGCCAGCAGCTTAGGCGTTGCTAGCGGGAGTTTCGCAGATACGCAGTATTTT
CDR3: CASSLGVASGSFADTQYF

V: TRBV5-1
size: few
J: TRBJ1-4
D: TRBD1
DNA: TGCGCCAGCAGCGCGACAGGGAGTTGGGAAGAAAAACTGTTTTTT
CDR3: CASSATGSWEEKLFF

V: TRBV7-2
size: few
J: TRBJ1-3
D: NA
DNA: TGTGCCAGCAGCTTTACAGGGTTAGGTGGAAACACCATATATTTT
CDR3: CASSFTGLGGNTIYF

V: TRBV28
size: many
J: TRBJ1-5
D: NA
DNA: TGTGCCAGCAGACACCGCAACGGCAATCAGCCCCAGCATTTT
CDR3: CASRHRNGNQPQHF

V: TRBV6-2/TRBV6-3
size: few
J: TRBJ2-1
D: TRBD2
DNA: TGTGCCAGCAGTTACATCCCCGAGCGGGAGGGCTTCAATGAGCAGTTCTTC
CDR3: CASSYIPEREGFNEQFF

V: TRBV6-6
size: few
J: TRBJ1-1
D: NA
DNA: TGTGCCAGCAGTTACGTCACTGAAGCTTTCTTT
CDR3: CASSYVTEAFF

V: TRBV20-1
size: many
J: TRBJ2-1
D: TRBD2
DNA: TGCAGTGCTGGCGGACTAGCGGGAACACACAATGAGCAGTTCTTC
CDR3: CSAGGLAGTHNEQFF

V: TRBV4-2
size: few
J: TRBJ2-6
D: NA
DNA: TGTGCCAGCAGCCAAACGGGGGCCAACGTCCTGACTTTC
CDR3: CASSQTGANVLTF

V: TRBV4-3
size: many
J: TRBJ2-2
D: NA
DNA: TGCGCCAGCAGCCAACCTGCGAACACCGGGGAGCTGTTTTTT
CDR3: CASSQPANTGELFF

V: TRBV4-3
size: few
J: TRBJ2-3
D: NA
DNA: TGCGCCAGCAGCCAAGAGGCAACATATCGAGCAGATACGCAGTATTTT
CDR3: CASSQEATYRADTQYF

V: TRBV5-6
size: NA
J: TRBJ1-2
D: TRBD1
DNA: TGTGCCAGCGCCTCAGGGGGCTTCGGAGGCTACACCTTC
CDR3: CASASGGFGGYTF

V: TRBV20-1
size: few
J: TRBJ2-7
D: NA
DNA: TGCAGTGCTAGAGATATAGGGAACTACGAGCAGTACTTC
CDR3: CSARDIGNYEQYF

V: TRBV27
size: NA
J: TRBJ2-1
D: TRBD1
DNA: TGTGCCAGCAGGCTCGGGACAGGGGCCAACAATGAGCAGTTCTTC
CDR3: CASRLGTGANNEQFF

V: TRBV6-5
size: once
J: TRBJ2-7
D: TRBD1
DNA: TGTGCCAGCAGTTACTTAACAGGGGGGAGGTCCGAGCAGTACTTC
CDR3: CASSYLTGGRSEQYF

V: TRBV7-3
size: NA
J: TRBJ2-5
D: TRBD2
DNA: TGTGCCAGCAGCTTGAACGCGGGGGGCGGGCAAGAGACCCAGTACTTC
CDR3: CASSLNAGGGQETQYF

V: TRBV24-1
size: few
J: TRBJ2-7
D: NA
DNA: TGTGCCACCAGTGATTTGCACTCCTACGAGCAGTACTTC
CDR3: CATSDLHSYEQYF

V: TRBV2
size: few
J: TRBJ2-7
D: NA
DNA: TGTGCCAGCAGTGAAGCGTTCCGGGCTACTACCTACGAGCAGTACTTC
CDR3: CASSEAFRATTYEQYF

V: TRBV12-3/TRBV12-4
size: few
J: TRBJ2-5
D: NA
DNA: TGTGCCAGCAGTTTAATCCAAGGGGAGACCCAGTACTTC
CDR3: CASSLIQGETQYF

V: TRBV25-1
size: NA
J: TRBJ1-5
D: NA
DNA: TGTGCCAGCAGCCGGGGAACGGCACTTCAGCCCCAGCATTTT
CDR3: CASSRGTALQPQHF

V: TRBV7-9
size: many
J: TRBJ1-1
D: NA
DNA: TGTGCCAGCAGCTTAGGGGGGGATGGCACTGAAGCTTTCTTT
CDR3: CASSLGGDGTEAFF

V: TRBV29-1
size: NA
J: TRBJ2-7
D: NA
DNA: TGCAGCACGAGTGTGGGACCCAGCTCCTACGAGCAGTACTTC
CDR3: CSTSVGPSSYEQYF

V: TRBV13
size: NA
J: TRBJ2-3
D: NA
DNA: TGTGCCAGCAGCCCCAAGATGTCGGGGGCTTCGGGAGATACGCAGTATTTT
CDR3: CASSPKMSGASGDTQYF

V: TRBV4-3
size: NA
J: TRBJ2-3
D: NA
DNA: TGCGCCAGCAGCCAAGGCGTATTGGACAGCGGGGCAGATACGCAGTATTTT
CDR3: CASSQGVLDSGADTQYF

V: TRBV15
size: NA
J: TRBJ2-5
D: TRBD2
DNA: TGTGCCACCGGGGGGAGGGCCCCAGAGACCCAGTACTTC
CDR3: CATGGRAPETQYF